This T cell receptor beta chain was obtained from a study of HIV-infected patients and healthy controls. Whole blood was used without fractionation, so all unsorted peripheral T cells were included. Alpha and beta constant-region primers primed reverse transcription of 400 to 500 ng RNA. Using multiplexing indices, alpha and beta chain libraries were generated apart by chain-specific third strand synthesis. A single record per CDR3 protein comes from TCRdb applying MiXCR to the 5' RACE reads. The sample lists 15,000 to 20,000 distinct CDR3 sequences, 9.5% to 15% occurring once. Germline CDR1 reads SGHAT; CDR2 reads FQNNGV. Trimming stripped 1 base from V and 7 bases from J, with 13 bases between. The CDR3 is 14 residues long.

This TCR was sampled from an adult in good health. This chain joins TRBV11-2 and TRBJ1-1; a possible D gene is TRBD1 (6 bases). The sample comprised blood. The CDR3 spells CASSLVWTVDEAFF. CDR3 bases: TGTGCCAGCAGCTTAGTGTGGACAGTTGATGAAGCTTTCTTT.